This T cell receptor (beta chain) originates from a study of cytomegalovirus exposure and HLA in healthy donors. V was pared by 2 bases and J by 5 bases, with 12 bases of the junction left unmatched. The CDR3 is 17 amino acids. Germline V lookup: CDR1 MDHEN, CDR2 SYDVKM. The PCR used 60 Vbeta and 13 Jbeta primers. Data came from immunoSEQ multiplex PCR; TCRdb stores just in-frame clones and leaves some out. The table records roughly 84,000 clones, roughly 80% of them present only once. The sequenced sample consisted of PBMCs. The sequence came from a human donor in good health. This rearrangement joins TRBV28 to TRBJ2-5, with 9 bases aligning to TRBD1. The chain's CDR3 is CASSLRDRAFGRETQYF. The CDR3 nucleotides are TGTGCCAGCAGTTTAAGGGACAGGGCCTTCGGTAGGGAGACCCAGTACTTC. The full variable domain, in which reference TRBV28 and TRBJ2-5 provide the parts outside the CDR3, is DVKVTQSSRYLVKRTGEKVFLECVQDMDHENMFWYRQDPGLGLRLIYFSYDVKMKEKGDIPEGYSVSREKKERFSLILESASTNQTSMYLCASSLRDRAFGRETQYFGPGTRLLVL.